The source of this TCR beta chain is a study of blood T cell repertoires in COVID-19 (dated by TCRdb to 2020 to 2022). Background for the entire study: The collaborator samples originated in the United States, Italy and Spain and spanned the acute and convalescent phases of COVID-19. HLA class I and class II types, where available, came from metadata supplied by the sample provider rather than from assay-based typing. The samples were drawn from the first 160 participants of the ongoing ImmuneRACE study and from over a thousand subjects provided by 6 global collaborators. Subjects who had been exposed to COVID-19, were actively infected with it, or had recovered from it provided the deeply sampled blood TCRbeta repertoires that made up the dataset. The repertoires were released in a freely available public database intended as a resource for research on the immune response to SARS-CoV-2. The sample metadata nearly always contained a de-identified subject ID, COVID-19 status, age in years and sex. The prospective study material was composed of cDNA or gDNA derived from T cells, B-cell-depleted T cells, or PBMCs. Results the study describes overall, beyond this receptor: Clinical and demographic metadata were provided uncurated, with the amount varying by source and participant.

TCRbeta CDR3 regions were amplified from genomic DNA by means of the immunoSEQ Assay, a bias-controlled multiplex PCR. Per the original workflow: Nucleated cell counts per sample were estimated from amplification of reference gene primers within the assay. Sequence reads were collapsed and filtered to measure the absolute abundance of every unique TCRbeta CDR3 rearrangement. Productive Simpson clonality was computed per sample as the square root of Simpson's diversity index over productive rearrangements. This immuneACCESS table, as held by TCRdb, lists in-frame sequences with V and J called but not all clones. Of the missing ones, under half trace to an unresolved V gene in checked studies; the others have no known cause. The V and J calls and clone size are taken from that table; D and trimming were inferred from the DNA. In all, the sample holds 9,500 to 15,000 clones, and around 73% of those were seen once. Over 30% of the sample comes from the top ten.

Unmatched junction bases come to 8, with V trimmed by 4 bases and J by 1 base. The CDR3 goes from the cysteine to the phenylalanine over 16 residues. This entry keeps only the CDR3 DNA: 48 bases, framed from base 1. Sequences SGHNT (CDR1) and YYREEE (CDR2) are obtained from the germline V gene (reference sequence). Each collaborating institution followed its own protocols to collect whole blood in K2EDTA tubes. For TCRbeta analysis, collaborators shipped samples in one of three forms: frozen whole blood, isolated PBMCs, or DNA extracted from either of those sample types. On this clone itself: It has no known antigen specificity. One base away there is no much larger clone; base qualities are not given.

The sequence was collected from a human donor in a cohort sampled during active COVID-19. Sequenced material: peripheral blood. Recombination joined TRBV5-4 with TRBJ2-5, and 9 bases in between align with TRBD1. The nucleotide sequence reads TGTGCCAGCAGCGTCGGACAGGGGAGGCTCCAAGAGACCCAGTACTTC. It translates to CASSVGQGRLQETQYF.